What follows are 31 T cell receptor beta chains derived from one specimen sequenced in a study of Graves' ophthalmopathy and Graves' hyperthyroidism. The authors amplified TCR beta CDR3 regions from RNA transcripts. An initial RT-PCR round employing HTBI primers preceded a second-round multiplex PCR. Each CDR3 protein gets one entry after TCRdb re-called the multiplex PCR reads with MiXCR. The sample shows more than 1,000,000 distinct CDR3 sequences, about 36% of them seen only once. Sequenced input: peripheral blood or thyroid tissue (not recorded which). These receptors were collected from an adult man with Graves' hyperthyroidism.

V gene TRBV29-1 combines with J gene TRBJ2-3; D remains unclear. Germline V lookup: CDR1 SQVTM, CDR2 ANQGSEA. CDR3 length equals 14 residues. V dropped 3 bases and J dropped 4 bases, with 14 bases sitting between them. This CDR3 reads CSVELRYSPDTQYF. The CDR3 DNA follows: TGCAGCGTTGAGCTACGATATAGCCCAGATACGCAGTATTTT.

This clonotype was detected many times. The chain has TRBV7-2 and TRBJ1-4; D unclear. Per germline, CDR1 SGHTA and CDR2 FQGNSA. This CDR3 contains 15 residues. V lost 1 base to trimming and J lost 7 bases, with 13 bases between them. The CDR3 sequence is CASSLDLRRAEKLFF. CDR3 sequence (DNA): TGTGCCAGCAGCTTAGACCTTAGACGGGCTGAAAAACTGTTTTTT.

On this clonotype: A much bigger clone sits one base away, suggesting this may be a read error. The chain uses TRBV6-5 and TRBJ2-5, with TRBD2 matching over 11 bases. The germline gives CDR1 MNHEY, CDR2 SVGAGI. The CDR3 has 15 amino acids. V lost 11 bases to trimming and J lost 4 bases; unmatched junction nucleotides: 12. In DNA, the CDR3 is TGTGCCGGCGGCAAACTAGCGGGAGTCGGAGAGACCCAGTACTTC. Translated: CAGGKLAGVGETQYF.

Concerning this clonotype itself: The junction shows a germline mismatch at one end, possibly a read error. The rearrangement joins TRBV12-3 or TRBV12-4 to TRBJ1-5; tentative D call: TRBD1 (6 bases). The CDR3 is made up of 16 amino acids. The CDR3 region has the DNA TGTGCCAGCAGTTTGACAGCAACCGGGGGCAATCAGCCCCATCATTTT. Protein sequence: CASSLTATGGNQPHHF.

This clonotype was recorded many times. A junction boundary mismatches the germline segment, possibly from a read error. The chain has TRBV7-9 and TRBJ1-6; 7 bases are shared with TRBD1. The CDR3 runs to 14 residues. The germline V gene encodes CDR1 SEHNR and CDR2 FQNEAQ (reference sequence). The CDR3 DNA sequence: TGCGCCAGCAGCTTGACAGGGAGCAATTCACCCCTCCACTTT. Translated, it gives CASSLTGSNSPLHF. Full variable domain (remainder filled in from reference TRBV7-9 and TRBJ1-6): DTGVSQNPRHKITKRGQNVTFRCDPISEHNRLYWYRQTLGQGPEFLTYFQNEAQLEKSRLLSDRFSAERPKGSFSTLEIQRTEQGDSAMYLCASSLTGSNSPLHFGNGTRLTVT.

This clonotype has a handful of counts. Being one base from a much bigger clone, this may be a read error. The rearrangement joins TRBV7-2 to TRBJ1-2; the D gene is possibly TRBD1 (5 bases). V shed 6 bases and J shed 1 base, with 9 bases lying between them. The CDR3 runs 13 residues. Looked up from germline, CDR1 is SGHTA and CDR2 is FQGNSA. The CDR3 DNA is TGTGCCAGCAGTGGCAGGGTTAACTATGGCTACACCTTC. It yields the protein CASSGRVNYGYTF.

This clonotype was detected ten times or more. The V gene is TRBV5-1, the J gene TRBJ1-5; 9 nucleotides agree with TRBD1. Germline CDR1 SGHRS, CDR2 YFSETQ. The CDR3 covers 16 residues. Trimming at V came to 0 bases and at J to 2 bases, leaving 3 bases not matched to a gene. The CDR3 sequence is CASSLGDREGNQPQHF. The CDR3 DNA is TGCGCCAGCAGCTTGGGGGACAGGGAGGGCAATCAGCCCCAGCATTTT.

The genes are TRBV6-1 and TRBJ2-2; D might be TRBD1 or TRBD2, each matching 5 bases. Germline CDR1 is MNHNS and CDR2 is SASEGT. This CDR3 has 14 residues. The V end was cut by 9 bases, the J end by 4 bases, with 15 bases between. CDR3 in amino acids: CASKSGSFTGELFF. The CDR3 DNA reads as TGTGCCAGTAAATCAGGGAGTTTCACCGGGGAGCTGTTTTTT.

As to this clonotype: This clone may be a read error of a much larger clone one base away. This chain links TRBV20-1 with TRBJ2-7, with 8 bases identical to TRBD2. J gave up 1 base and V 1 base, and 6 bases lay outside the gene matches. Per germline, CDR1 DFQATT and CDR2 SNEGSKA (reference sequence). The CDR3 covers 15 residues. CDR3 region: CSARGRGGASYEQYF. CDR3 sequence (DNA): TGCAGTGCTAGAGGTCGGGGGGGAGCATCCTACGAGCAGTACTTC.

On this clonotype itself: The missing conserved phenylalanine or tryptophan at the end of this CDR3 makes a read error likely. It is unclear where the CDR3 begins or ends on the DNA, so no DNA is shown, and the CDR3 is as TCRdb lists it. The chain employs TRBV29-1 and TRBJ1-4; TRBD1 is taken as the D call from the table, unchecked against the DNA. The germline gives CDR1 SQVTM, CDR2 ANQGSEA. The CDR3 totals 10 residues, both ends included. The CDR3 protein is CSVPDRERNY.

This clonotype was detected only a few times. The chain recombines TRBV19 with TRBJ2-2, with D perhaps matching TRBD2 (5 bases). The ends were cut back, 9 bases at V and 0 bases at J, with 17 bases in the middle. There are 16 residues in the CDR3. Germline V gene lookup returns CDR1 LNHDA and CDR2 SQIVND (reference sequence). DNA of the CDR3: TGTGCCAGCAGTTACGGCGGGTTCGCGAACACCGGGGAGCTGTTTTTT. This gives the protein CASSYGGFANTGELFF.

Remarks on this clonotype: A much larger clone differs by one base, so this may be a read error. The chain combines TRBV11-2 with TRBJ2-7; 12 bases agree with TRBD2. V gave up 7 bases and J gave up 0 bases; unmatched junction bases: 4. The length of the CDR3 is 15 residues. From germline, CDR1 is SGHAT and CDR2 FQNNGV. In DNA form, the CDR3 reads TGTGCCAGCATCTCTAGCGGGGGGGTCTCCTACGAGCAGTACTTC. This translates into CASISSGGVSYEQYF.

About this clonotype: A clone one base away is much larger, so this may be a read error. The CDR3 nucleotides are TGCAGCGCTGAATGGGGGTCTAATGAAAAACTGTTTTTT. Its translation is CSAEWGSNEKLFF. This chain links TRBV29-1 with TRBJ1-4, with D tentatively TRBD1 (5 bases). The CDR3 spans 13 residues. Germline assignment: CDR1 SQVTM and CDR2 ANQGSEA.

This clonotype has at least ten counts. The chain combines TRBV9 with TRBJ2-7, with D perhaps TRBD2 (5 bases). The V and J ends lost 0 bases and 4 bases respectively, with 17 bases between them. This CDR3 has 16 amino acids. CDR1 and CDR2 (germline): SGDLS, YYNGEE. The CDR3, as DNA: TGTGCCAGCAGCGTAGGTCTGGAGGCTAGTGCTTACGAGCAGTACTTC. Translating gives CASSVGLEASAYEQYF.

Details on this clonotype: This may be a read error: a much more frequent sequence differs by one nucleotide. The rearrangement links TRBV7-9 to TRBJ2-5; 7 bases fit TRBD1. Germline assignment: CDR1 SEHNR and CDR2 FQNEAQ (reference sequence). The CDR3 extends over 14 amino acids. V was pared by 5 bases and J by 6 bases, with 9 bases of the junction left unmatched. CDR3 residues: CASSALTGPQTQYF. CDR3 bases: TGTGCCAGCAGCGCCCTGACAGGGCCCCAGACCCAGTACTTC.

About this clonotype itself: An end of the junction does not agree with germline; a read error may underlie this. As DNA, the CDR3 is TGCAGGGCTAGAACGACGGGTGGGAATGAAAAACTGTTTTTT. Protein: CRARTTGGNEKLFF. The V call is TRBV20-1, the J call TRBJ1-4, with D uncertain. Germline CDR1 reads DFQATT; CDR2 reads SNEGSKA (reference sequence). CDR3 size: 14 residues.

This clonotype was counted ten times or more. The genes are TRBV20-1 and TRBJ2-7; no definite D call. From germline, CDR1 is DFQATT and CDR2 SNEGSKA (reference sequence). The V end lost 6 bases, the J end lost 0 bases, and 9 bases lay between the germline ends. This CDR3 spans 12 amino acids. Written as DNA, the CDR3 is TGCAGTGCCAACCATTACTCCTACGAGCAGTACTTC. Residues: CSANHYSYEQYF.

DNA of the CDR3: TGTGCCAGCAGGGGACAGGGGCCCTATAATTCACCCCTCCACTTT. Encoded protein: CASRGQGPYNSPLHF. The genes are TRBV10-3 and TRBJ1-6; TRBD1 agrees at 10 bases. Germline V CDR1 and CDR2: ENHRY, SYGVKD. The V gene end was trimmed by 10 bases and the J gene end by 2 bases; junction bases not matched to a gene: 5. The CDR3 extends over 15 amino acids.

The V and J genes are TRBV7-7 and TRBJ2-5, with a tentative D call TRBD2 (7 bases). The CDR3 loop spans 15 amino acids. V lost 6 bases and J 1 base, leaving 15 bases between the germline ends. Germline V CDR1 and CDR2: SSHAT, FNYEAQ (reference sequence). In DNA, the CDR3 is TGTGCCAGCAGTTTCGTCCGGGGGGCCCAAGAGACCCAGTACTTC. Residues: CASSFVRGAQETQYF.

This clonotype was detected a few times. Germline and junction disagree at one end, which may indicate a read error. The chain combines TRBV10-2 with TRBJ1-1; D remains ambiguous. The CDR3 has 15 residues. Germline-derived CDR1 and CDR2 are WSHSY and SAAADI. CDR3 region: CASSEALGMNIEAFF. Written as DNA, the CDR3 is TGTGCCAGCAGTGAAGCGCTAGGGATGAACATTGAAGCTTTCTTT.

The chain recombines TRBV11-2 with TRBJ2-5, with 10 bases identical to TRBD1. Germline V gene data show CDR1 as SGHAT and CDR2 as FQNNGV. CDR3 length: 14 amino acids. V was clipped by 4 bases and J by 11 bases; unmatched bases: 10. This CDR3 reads CASSSPGQGNLQYF. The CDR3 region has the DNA TGTGCCAGCAGCTCACCGGGACAGGGGAACCTTCAGTACTTC. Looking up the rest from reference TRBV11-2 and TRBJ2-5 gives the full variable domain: EAGVAQSPRYKIIEKRQSVAFWCNPISGHATLYWYQQILGQGPKLLIQFQNNGVVDDSQLPKDRFSAERLKGVDSTLKIQPAKLEDSAVYLCASSSPGQGNLQYFGPGTRLLVL.

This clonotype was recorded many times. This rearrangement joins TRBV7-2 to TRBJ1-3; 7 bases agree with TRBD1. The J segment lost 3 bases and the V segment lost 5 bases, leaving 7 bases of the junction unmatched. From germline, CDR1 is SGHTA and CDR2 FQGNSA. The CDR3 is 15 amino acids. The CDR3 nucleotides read TGTGCCAGCAGCCGATATGACAGGGTTGGAAACACCATATATTTT. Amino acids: CASSRYDRVGNTIYF.

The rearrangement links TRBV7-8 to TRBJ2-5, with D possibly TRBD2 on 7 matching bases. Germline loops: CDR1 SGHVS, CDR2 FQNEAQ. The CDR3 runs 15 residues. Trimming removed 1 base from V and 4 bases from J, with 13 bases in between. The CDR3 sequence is CASSLVGGGAETQYF. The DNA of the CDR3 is TGTGCCAGCAGCTTAGTGGGGGGGGGCGCAGAGACCCAGTACTTC. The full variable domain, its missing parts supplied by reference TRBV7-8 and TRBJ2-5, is GAGVSQSPRYKVAKRGQDVALRCDPISGHVSLFWYQQALGQGPEFLTYFQNEAQLDKSGLPSDRFFAERPEGSVSTLKIQRTQQEDSAVYLCASSLVGGGAETQYFGPGTRLLVL.

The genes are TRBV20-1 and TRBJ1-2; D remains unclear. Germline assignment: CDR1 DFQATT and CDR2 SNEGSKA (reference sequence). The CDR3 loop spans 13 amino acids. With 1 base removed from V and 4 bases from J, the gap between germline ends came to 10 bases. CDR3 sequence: CSARALGPYGYTF. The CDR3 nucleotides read TGCAGTGCTAGAGCGCTCGGTCCCTATGGCTACACCTTC.

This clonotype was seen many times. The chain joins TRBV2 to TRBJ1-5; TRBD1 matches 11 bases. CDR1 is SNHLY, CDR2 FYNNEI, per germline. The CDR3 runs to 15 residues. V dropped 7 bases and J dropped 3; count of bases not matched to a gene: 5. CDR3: CASNQGQGVNQPQHF. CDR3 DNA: TGTGCCAGCAACCAGGGACAGGGGGTCAATCAGCCCCAGCATTTT.

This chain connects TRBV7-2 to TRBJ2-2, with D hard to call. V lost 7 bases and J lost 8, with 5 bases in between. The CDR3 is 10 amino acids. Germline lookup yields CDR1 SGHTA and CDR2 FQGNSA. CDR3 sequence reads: CASNLGELFF. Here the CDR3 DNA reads TGTGCCAGCAACCTAGGGGAGCTGTTTTTT. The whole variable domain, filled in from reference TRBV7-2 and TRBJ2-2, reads GAGVSQSPSNKVTEKGKDVELRCDPISGHTALYWYRQSLGQGLEFLIYFQGNSAPDKSGLPSDRFSAERTGGSVSTLTIQRTQQEDSAVYLCASNLGELFFGEGSRLTVL.

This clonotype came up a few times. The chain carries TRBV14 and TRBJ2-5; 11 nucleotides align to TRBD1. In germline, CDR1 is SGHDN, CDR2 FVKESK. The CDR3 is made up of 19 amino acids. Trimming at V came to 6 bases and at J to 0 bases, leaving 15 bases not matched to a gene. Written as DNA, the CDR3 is TGTGCCAGCAGACCATCGGGACAGGGGGTGCGGCGGTACCAAGAGACCCAGTACTTC. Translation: CASRPSGQGVRRYQETQYF.

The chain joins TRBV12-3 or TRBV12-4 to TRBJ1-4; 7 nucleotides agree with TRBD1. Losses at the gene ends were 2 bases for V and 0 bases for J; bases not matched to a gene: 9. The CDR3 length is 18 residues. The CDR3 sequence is CASSLRPPGTATNEKLFF. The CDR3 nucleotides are TGTGCCAGCAGTTTAAGGCCCCCAGGGACAGCAACTAATGAAAAACTGTTTTTT.

The DNA for the CDR3 is TGTGCCAGCAGTGACGCAGGGACCGAGACCCAGTACTTC. This translates into CASSDAGTETQYF. The gene calls are TRBV2 and TRBJ2-5; D is perhaps TRBD1 or TRBD2 (5 bases each). This CDR3 is built from 13 residues. Trimming pared 3 bases from V and 5 bases from J, leaving 10 bases between. Germline loops: CDR1 SNHLY, CDR2 FYNNEI.

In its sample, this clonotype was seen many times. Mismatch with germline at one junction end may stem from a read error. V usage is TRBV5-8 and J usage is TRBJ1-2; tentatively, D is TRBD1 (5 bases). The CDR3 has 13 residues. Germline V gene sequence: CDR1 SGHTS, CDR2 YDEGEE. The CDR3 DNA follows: TGTGCCAGCAGCGTGGCCCTGGGACGGCGCCACAACTTC. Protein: CASSVALGRRHNF.

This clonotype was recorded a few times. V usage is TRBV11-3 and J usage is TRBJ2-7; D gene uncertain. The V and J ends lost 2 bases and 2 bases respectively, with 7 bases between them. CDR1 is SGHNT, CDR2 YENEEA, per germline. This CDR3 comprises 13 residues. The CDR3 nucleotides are TGTGCCAGCAGCTTACACAGTGCCTACGAGCAGTACTTC. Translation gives CASSLHSAYEQYF.